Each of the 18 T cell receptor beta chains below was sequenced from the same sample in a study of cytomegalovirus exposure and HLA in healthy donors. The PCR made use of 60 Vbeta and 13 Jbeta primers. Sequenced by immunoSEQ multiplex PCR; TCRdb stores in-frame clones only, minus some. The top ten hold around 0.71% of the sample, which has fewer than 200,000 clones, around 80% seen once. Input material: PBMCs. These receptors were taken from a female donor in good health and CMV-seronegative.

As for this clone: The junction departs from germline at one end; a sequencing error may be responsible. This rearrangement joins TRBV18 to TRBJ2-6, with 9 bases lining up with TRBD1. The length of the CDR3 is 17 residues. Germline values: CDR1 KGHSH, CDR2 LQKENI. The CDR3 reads CASSEGQGRSGANGLTF. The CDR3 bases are TGTGCCAGCTCAGAGGGACAGGGCAGGTCTGGGGCCAACGGCCTGACTTTC.

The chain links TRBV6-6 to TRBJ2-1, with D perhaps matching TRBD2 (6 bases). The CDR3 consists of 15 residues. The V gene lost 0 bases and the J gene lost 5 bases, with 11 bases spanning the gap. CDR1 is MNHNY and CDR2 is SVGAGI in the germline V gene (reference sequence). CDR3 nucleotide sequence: TGTGCCAGCAGTTACTCGGGGGGATGGAACAATGAGCAGTTCTTC. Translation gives CASSYSGGWNNEQFF.

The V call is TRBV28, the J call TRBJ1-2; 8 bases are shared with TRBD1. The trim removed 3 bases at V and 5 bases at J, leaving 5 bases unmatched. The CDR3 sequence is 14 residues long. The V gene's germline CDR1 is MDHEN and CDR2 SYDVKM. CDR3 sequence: CASSLGQGAYGYTF. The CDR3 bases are TGTGCCAGCAGTTTGGGCCAGGGGGCATATGGCTACACCTTC.

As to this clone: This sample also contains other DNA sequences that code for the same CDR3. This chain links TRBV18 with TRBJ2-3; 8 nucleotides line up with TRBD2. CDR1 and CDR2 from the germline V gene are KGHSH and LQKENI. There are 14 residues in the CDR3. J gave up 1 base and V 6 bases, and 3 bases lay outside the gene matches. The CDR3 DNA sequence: TGTGCCAGCTCTCAGACTAGCGGCACAGATACGCAGTATTTT. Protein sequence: CASSQTSGTDTQYF.

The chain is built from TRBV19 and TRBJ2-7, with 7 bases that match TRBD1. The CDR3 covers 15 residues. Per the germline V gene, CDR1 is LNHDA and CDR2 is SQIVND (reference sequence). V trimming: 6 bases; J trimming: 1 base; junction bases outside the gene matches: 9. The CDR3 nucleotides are TGTGCCAGTAGCCCTACAGGGGTTTCTTCCTACGAGCAGTACTTC. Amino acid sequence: CASSPTGVSSYEQYF. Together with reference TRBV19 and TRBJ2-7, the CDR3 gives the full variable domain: DGGITQSPKYLFRKEGQNVTLSCEQNLNHDAMYWYRQDPGQGLRLIYYSQIVNDFQKGDIAEGYSVSREKKESFPLTVTSAQKNPTAFYLCASSPTGVSSYEQYFGPGTRLTVT.

The CDR3 bases are TGCAGTGCTAGACGGTACTACGAGCAGTACTTC. This sequence encodes CSARRYYEQYF. This chain joins TRBV20-1 and TRBJ2-7, with no clear D. The CDR3 is made up of 11 amino acids. Trimming pared 2 bases from V and 3 bases from J, leaving 5 bases between. Germline V gene sequence: CDR1 DFQATT, CDR2 SNEGSKA (reference sequence).

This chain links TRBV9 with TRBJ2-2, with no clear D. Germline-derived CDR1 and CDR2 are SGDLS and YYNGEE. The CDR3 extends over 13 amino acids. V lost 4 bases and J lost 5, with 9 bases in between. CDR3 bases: TGTGCCAGCAGCCCCCGAGAGACCGGGGAGCTGTTTTTT. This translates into CASSPRETGELFF.

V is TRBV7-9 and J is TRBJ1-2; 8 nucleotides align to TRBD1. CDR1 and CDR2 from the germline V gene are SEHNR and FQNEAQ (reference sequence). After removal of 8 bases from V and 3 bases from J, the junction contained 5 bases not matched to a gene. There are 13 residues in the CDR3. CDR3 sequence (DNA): TGTGCCAGCTCCATGGACAGGGACTATGGCTACACCTTC. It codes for CASSMDRDYGYTF.

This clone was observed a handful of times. CDR3 residues: CASSPGAGDREQYF. The CDR3 DNA reads TGTGCCAGCAGCCCTGGGGCGGGGGACCGGGAGCAGTACTTC. V usage is TRBV9 and J usage is TRBJ2-7; 7 nucleotides match TRBD2. The CDR3 loop spans 14 amino acids. After removal of 4 bases from V and 7 bases from J, the junction contained 11 bases not matched to a gene. Germline loops: CDR1 SGDLS, CDR2 YYNGEE.

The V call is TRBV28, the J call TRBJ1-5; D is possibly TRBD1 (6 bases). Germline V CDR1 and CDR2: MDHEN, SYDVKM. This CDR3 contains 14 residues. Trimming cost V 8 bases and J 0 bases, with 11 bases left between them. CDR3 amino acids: CASRGHLSNQPQHF. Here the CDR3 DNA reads TGTGCCAGCCGGGGACACCTTAGCAATCAGCCCCAGCATTTT.

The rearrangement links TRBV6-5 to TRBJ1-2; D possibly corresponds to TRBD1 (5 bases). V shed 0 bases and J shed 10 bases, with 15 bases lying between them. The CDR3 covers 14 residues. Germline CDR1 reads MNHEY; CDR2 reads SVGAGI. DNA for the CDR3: TGTGCCAGCAGTTACTCGCTTCAGGGTGTTGACTACACCTTC. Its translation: CASSYSLQGVDYTF.

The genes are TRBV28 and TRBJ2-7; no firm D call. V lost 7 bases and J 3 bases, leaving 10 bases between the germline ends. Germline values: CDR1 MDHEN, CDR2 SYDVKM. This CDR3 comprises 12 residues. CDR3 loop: CASMRQSYEQYF. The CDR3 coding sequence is TGTGCCAGCATGCGGCAGAGCTACGAGCAGTACTTC.

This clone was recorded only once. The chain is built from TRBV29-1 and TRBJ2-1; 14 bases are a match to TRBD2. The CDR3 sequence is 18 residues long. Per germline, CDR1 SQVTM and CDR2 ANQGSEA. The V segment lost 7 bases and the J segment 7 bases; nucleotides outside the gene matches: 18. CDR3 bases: TGCAGCGGGTGGGGGGGGACTAGCGGGAGAGGAAAGGGTAATGAGCAGTTCTTC. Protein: CSGWGGTSGRGKGNEQFF.

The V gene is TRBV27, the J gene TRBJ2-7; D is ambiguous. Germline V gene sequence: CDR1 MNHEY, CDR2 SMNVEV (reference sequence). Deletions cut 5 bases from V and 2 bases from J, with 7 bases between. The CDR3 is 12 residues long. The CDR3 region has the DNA TGTGCCAGCAGTCTCCCCGCCTACGAGCAGTACTTC. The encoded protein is CASSLPAYEQYF.

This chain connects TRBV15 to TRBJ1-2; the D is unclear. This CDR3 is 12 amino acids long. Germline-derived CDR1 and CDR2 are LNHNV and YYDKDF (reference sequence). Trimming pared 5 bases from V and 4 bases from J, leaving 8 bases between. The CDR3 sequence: CATSAESYGYTF. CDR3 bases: TGTGCCACCAGCGCGGAGTCCTATGGCTACACCTTC.

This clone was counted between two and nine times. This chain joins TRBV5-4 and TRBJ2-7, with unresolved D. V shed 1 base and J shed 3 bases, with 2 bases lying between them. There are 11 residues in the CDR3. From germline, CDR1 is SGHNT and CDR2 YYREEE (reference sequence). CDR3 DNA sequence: TGTGCCAGCAGCTTGTACTACGAGCAGTACTTC. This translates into CASSLYYEQYF.

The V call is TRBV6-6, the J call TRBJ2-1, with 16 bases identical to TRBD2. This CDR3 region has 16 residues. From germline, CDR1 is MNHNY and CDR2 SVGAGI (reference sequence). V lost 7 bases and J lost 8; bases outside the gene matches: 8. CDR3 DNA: TGTGCCAGCACTCGAGGGACTAGCGGGAGGGTGGATGAGCAGTTCTTC. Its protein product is CASTRGTSGRVDEQFF.

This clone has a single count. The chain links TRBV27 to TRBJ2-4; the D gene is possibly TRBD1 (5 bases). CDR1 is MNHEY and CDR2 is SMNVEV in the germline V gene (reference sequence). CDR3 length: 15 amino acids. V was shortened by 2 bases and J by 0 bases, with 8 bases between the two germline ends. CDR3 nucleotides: TGTGCCAGCAGTTTAAGCAGGGTAGCCAAAAACATTCAGTACTTC. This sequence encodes CASSLSRVAKNIQYF.